The 6 T cell receptor beta chains below were found in one sample sequenced in a study of blood T cell repertoires in COVID-19. Profiling relied on immunoSEQ multiplex PCR, and the TCRdb table lists in-frame clones only, not all of them. The table has 100,000 to 150,000 clones, roughly 85% seen once. Sequenced input: peripheral blood. Source of these receptors: an elderly woman with COVID-19, enrolled during active disease.

The gene calls are TRBV5-1 and TRBJ2-3; TRBD1 is a possible D gene (6 bases). From germline, CDR1 is SGHRS and CDR2 YFSETQ. With 7 bases removed from V and 3 bases from J, the gap between germline ends came to 15 bases. The length of the CDR3 is 14 residues. This chain's CDR3 is CASGYREWTDTQYF. The DNA for the CDR3 is TGCGCCAGCGGTTACAGGGAATGGACAGATACGCAGTATTTT.

The chain employs TRBV19 and TRBJ2-2; weak D call: TRBD2 (5 bases). The V gene lost 5 bases and the J gene lost 0 bases, with 13 bases spanning the gap. This CDR3 contains 16 residues. Per the germline V gene, CDR1 is LNHDA and CDR2 is SQIVND (reference sequence). The CDR3 bases are TGTGCCAGTAGTTTCGGAGGAAGTTCGAACACCGGGGAGCTGTTTTTT. It is translated as CASSFGGSSNTGELFF.

The chain combines TRBV24-1 with TRBJ2-3, with D possibly TRBD1 on 5 matching bases. The CDR3 runs 16 residues. V was pared by 4 bases and J by 5 bases, with 18 bases between. Germline lookup yields CDR1 KGHDR and CDR2 SFDVKD. The CDR3 sequence is CATSDHRLGKEDTQYF. In nucleotides, the CDR3 is TGTGCCACCAGTGACCACAGGTTGGGAAAAGAAGATACGCAGTATTTT.

This chain uses TRBV19 with TRBJ1-1; no reliable D call. Germline CDR1 LNHDA, CDR2 SQIVND (reference sequence). V gave up 7 bases and J gave up 2 bases, with 11 bases separating them. CDR3 length: 13 residues. CDR3 sequence reads: CASIRGSNTEAFF. In nucleotides, the CDR3 is TGTGCCAGTATCCGCGGGAGTAACACTGAAGCTTTCTTT.

About this clone itself: Other DNA sequences in this specimen translate into the identical CDR3. This chain uses TRBV18 with TRBJ1-2; no firm D call. The CDR3 spans 14 residues. Germline V gene sequence: CDR1 KGHSH, CDR2 LQKENI. Trimming pared 3 bases from V and 5 bases from J, leaving 13 bases between. CDR3 bases: TGTGCCAGCTCACCCACACCCGAGACATATGGCTACACCTTC. Protein: CASSPTPETYGYTF.

This clone was detected once. This chain joins TRBV4-3 and TRBJ1-6, with TRBD1 matching 11 bases. J lost 11 bases, V lost 1 base, and 7 bases had no gene match. The V gene's germline CDR1 is LGHNA and CDR2 YSLEER. This CDR3 is built from 16 residues. In DNA form, the CDR3 reads TGCGCCAGCAGCCAAGGAGGGACAGGGGGTACTACACCCCTCCACTTT. Protein product: CASSQGGTGGTTPLHF.